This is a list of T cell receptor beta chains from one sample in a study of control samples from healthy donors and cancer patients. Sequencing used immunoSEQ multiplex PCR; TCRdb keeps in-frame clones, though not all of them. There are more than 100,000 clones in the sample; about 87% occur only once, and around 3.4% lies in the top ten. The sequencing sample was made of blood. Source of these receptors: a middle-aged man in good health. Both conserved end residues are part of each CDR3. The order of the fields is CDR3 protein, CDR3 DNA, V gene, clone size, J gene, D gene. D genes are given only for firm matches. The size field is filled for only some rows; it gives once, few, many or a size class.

CASSYVGGRVEKLFF TGTGCCAGCAGTTACGTGGGGGGCAGAGTGGAAAAACTGTTTTTT TRBV6-2/TRBV6-3 NA TRBJ1-4 NA
CASSERFNTEAFF TGTGCCAGCAGTGAAAGGTTTAACACTGAAGCTTTCTTT TRBV6-1 NA TRBJ1-1 NA
CASSTASGAKNIQYF TGTGCCAGCAGCACCGCCTCAGGGGCTAAAAACATTCAGTACTTC TRBV5-4 once TRBJ2-4 NA
CASRRLAGGVDTQYF TGTGCCAGCAGAAGACTAGCGGGGGGGGTAGATACGCAGTATTTT TRBV2 NA TRBJ2-3 TRBD2
CAWSVGLYPNTEAFF TGTGCCTGGAGTGTCGGACTATATCCGAACACTGAAGCTTTCTTT TRBV30 NA TRBJ1-1 NA
CASRQGLRTGELFF TGTGCCAGCCGACAGGGCCTGAGGACCGGGGAGCTGTTTTTT TRBV6-5 NA TRBJ2-2 TRBD1
CASSGPGFTEKLFF TGTGCCAGCAGTGGTCCAGGATTCACTGAAAAACTGTTTTTT TRBV25-1 NA TRBJ1-4 NA
CASNGGVNTGELFF TGTGCCAGCAATGGGGGGGTGAACACCGGGGAGCTGTTTTTT TRBV2 NA TRBJ2-2 TRBD2
CAWRIPGTDTQYF TGTGCCTGGAGAATCCCGGGAACAGATACGCAGTATTTT TRBV30 once TRBJ2-3 NA
CASSPVWGNTEAFF TGTGCCAGCTCACCTGTCTGGGGTAACACTGAAGCTTTCTTT TRBV18 NA TRBJ1-1 NA